This T cell receptor beta chain was recovered during a study of CD8 T cells in Susac syndrome. Per the germline V gene, CDR1 is DFQATT and CDR2 is SNEGSKA (reference sequence). This CDR3 is 15 amino acids long. V lost 2 bases, J lost 6 bases, and 8 bases stayed unmatched. RNA, at about 0.45 to 1 ug, was reverse transcribed with random hexamers. Amplification of TCR beta CDR3 across 54 Vbeta and 13 Jbeta was performed with immunoSEQ multiplex PCR. MiXCR was run by TCRdb on the immunoSEQ multiplex PCR reads, yielding one entry per CDR3 protein. The sample lists 150,000 to 200,000 distinct CDR3 sequences; just over 90% were seen once. This clonotype appeared once. Healthy donors acted as controls, with matching for age and sex. Purification of the CD8+ and CD4+ T cells relied on negative isolation, and TEMRA cells underwent FACS enrichment.

This TCR derives from a human donor in good health. The genes are TRBV20-1 and TRBJ1-4, with 8 bases lining up with TRBD1. The material sequenced was CD4+ T cells from PBMCs. The CDR3 spells CSARSPTGADEKLFF. DNA of the CDR3: TGCAGTGCTAGATCGCCGACAGGGGCAGATGAAAAACTGTTTTTT.